The 24 T cell receptor beta chains below come from one sample, sequenced in a study of long-term antiretroviral therapy in people with HIV. Assay version v3.0 of immunoSEQ was used, and it was run at survey level. Sequencing used immunoSEQ multiplex PCR; TCRdb keeps in-frame clones, though not all of them. The sample holds about 24,000 clones, 70% to 80% seen once. The input for sequencing was unsorted PBMCs, taken 1.2 years after starting antiretroviral therapy. The receptors stem from a woman in her thirties or forties with HIV.

This clone appeared once. The V gene is TRBV5-1, the J gene TRBJ2-7; D gene uncertain. Trimming took off 4 bases at V and 7 bases at J, with 15 bases between the two ends. The CDR3 sequence is 13 residues long. CDR1 and CDR2 from the germline V gene are SGHRS and YFSETQ. CDR3 amino acids: CASSPLDVLEQYF. In DNA, the CDR3 is TGCGCCAGCAGCCCCTTGGATGTGTTGGAGCAGTACTTC.

The rearrangement joins TRBV7-8 to TRBJ2-5; 13 bases agree with TRBD2. CDR3 size: 16 residues. Germline assignment: CDR1 SGHVS and CDR2 FQNEAQ. Losses at the gene ends were 3 bases for V and 5 bases for J; bases not matched to a gene: 6. CDR3 nucleotides: TGTGCCAGCAGCTTTGGACTAGCGGGAGTTGGGGAGACCCAGTACTTC. Its translation is CASSFGLAGVGETQYF.

This chain uses TRBV7-9 with TRBJ1-2; D is unclear. Trimming cost V 5 bases and J 6 bases, with 19 bases left between them. CDR1 SEHNR and CDR2 FQNEAQ come from the germline V gene (reference sequence). This CDR3 has 15 residues. The CDR3 here is CASSPRLGSYNGYTF. The CDR3 bases are TGTGCCAGCAGCCCGAGATTGGGCTCATACAATGGCTACACCTTC.

This clone was observed once. The chain is built from TRBV4-2 and TRBJ2-2, with 8 nucleotides matching TRBD2. Germline CDR1 and CDR2: LGHNA and YNFKEQ. V gave up 0 bases and J gave up 3 bases; unmatched junction bases: 6. This CDR3 contains 17 residues. The CDR3 region is CASSQDTSGEYTGELFF. CDR3 nucleotides: TGTGCCAGCAGCCAAGATACTAGCGGAGAGTACACCGGGGAGCTGTTTTTT.

The sample holds one count of this clone. The chain recombines TRBV7-9 with TRBJ2-1; D is unclear. Germline V gives CDR1 SEHNR, CDR2 FQNEAQ (reference sequence). V shed 5 bases and J shed 0 bases, with 20 bases lying between them. The CDR3 has 18 residues. The CDR3 bases are TGTGCCAGCAGCCCCAACGTAGTGACATCTTACTCCTACAATGAGCAGTTCTTC. Its protein is CASSPNVVTSYSYNEQFF.

The rearrangement uses TRBV5-5 and TRBJ2-3; 7 bases are a match to TRBD1. The germline V gene has CDR1 SGHKS and CDR2 YYEKEE (reference sequence). This CDR3 is 13 amino acids long. V gave up 7 bases and J gave up 1 base; unmatched junction bases: 3. The CDR3 reads CASSDRGTDTQYF. The CDR3 coding sequence is TGTGCCAGCTCCGACAGGGGCACAGATACGCAGTATTTT.

This clone has only a few counts. This sequence joins TRBV5-4 and TRBJ2-2; 8 bases fit TRBD2. The germline CDR1 and CDR2 sequences are SGHNT and YYREEE (reference sequence). CDR3 length: 17 residues. The trim removed 1 base at V and 4 bases at J, leaving 9 bases unmatched. CDR3 amino acids: CASSLLAGRGITGELFF. CDR3 DNA: TGTGCCAGCAGCTTGTTAGCGGGGCGGGGAATCACCGGGGAGCTGTTTTTT.

The V call is TRBV27, the J call TRBJ2-2, with no clear D. This CDR3 region has 14 residues. Between the trimmed V and J ends, which lost 3 bases and 1 base, there was a span of 6 bases. Per the germline V gene, CDR1 is MNHEY and CDR2 is SMNVEV (reference sequence). CDR3 protein: CASSFGRNTGELFF. In DNA, the CDR3 is TGTGCCAGCAGTTTTGGCAGGAACACCGGGGAGCTGTTTTTT.

This chain connects TRBV6-6 to TRBJ1-5; no clear D gene. The V end was cut by 5 bases, the J end by 0 bases, with 8 bases between. Germline V lookup: CDR1 MNHNY, CDR2 SVGAGI (reference sequence). The CDR3 sequence is 14 residues long. CDR3 residues: CASSGGYSNQPQHF. The CDR3 DNA is TGTGCCAGCAGTGGCGGGTATAGCAATCAGCCCCAGCATTTT.

The chain has TRBV25-1 and TRBJ2-3; the D call may be TRBD1 or TRBD2 (6 bases each). This CDR3 region has 14 residues. Germline CDR1 is MGHDK and CDR2 is SYGVNS. V gave up 3 bases and J gave up 4 bases, with 11 bases separating them. CDR3 in amino acids: CASSDGGLPDTQYF. Written as DNA, the CDR3 is TGTGCCAGCAGTGACGGGGGCCTACCAGATACGCAGTATTTT.

The rearrangement joins TRBV5-4 to TRBJ2-5; D perhaps matches TRBD1 (7 bases). Germline CDR1 and CDR2: SGHNT and YYREEE (reference sequence). The ends were cut back, 3 bases at V and 1 base at J, with 13 bases in the middle. This CDR3 has 15 residues. The DNA for the CDR3 is TGTGCCAGCAGCTATCAGGGGGGATCCCAAGAGACCCAGTACTTC. Its translation: CASSYQGGSQETQYF. The whole variable domain, remainder taken from reference TRBV5-4 and TRBJ2-5, is ETGVTQSPTHLIKTRGQQVTLRCSSQSGHNTVSWYQQALGQGPQFIFQYYREEENGRGNFPPRFSGLQFPNYSSELNVNALELDDSALYLCASSYQGGSQETQYFGPGTRLLVL.

Comment on this clone: At one end the junction does not follow the germline gene, possibly because of a read error. V usage is TRBV11-2 and J usage is TRBJ2-7; D is unresolved. This CDR3 region has 14 residues. CDR1 and CDR2 (germline): SGHAT, FQNNGV. The CDR3 DNA sequence: TGTGCCAGCAGCCTAGACACACCCCACTACGAGCAGTACTTC. Translation gives CASSLDTPHYEQYF.

The chain uses TRBV6-6 and TRBJ2-2; D not certain. V was shortened by 1 base and J by 1 base, with 7 bases between the two germline ends. Germline CDR1 is MNHNY and CDR2 is SVGAGI (reference sequence). The CDR3 has 15 residues. The CDR3 coding sequence is TGTGCCAGCAGTTACTTCGCGGAGAACACCGGGGAGCTGTTTTTT. The encoded protein is CASSYFAENTGELFF.

The rearrangement uses TRBV21-1 and TRBJ2-4; TRBD1 is the table's D call, not checked against the DNA. TRBV21-1 is described as a pseudogene. The CDR3 spans 17 residues. The CDR3 reads CASSKYQTAKVKNIQYF. The CDR3, as DNA: TGTGCCAGCAGCAAGTATCAGACAGCAAAAGTCAAAAACATTCAGTACTTC.

The J gene is TRBJ1-2, the V gene TRBV16; 8 bases are a match to TRBD1. The V and J ends lost 3 bases and 4 bases, in that order; junction bases with no gene match: 10. CDR3 length equals 16 residues. Germline V gives CDR1 KGHSY, CDR2 FQNENV. The CDR3 reads CASSHAGTGTSYGYTF. The CDR3 region has the DNA TGTGCCAGCAGCCACGCGGGGACAGGAACGTCCTATGGCTACACCTTC.

This CDR3 reads CASSTTGTAYEQYF. CDR3 in DNA: TGTGCCAGCAGTACCACCGGGACAGCCTACGAGCAGTACTTC. The chain links TRBV6-1 to TRBJ2-7; 7 bases fit TRBD1. CDR1 is MNHNS, CDR2 SASEGT, per germline. The V segment lost 5 bases and the J segment 2 bases; nucleotides outside the gene matches: 6. The CDR3 is 14 amino acids.

The chain links TRBV15 to TRBJ1-2; D may be TRBD1 (6 bases). CDR1 is LNHNV, CDR2 YYDKDF, per germline (reference sequence). Trimming removed 3 bases at V and 3 bases at J, with 14 bases between. This CDR3 is 15 amino acids long. CDR3 bases: TGTGCCACCAGCAGCCCTGGAGGGGGGGACTATGGCTACACCTTC. This codes for CATSSPGGGDYGYTF.

This clone has more than one count but fewer than ten. The chain is built from TRBV13 and TRBJ2-7, with 7 nucleotides matching TRBD2. V shed 0 bases and J 3 bases; nucleotides not matched to a gene: 5. CDR1 and CDR2 (germline): PRHDT, FYEKMQ (reference sequence). CDR3 length: 15 amino acids. The CDR3 DNA reads TGTGCCAGCAGCTTAGGGTTAGCGGGCTTCTACGAGCAGTACTTC. Residues: CASSLGLAGFYEQYF. Combining the CDR3 with reference TRBV13 and TRBJ2-7 gives the whole variable domain AAGVIQSPRHLIKEKRETATLKCYPIPRHDTVYWYQQGPGQDPQFLISFYEKMQSDKGSIPDRFSAQQFSDYHSELNMSSLELGDSALYFCASSLGLAGFYEQYFGPGTRLTVT.

The chain combines TRBV5-1 with TRBJ2-1; D remains unclear. Germline V lookup: CDR1 SGHRS, CDR2 YFSETQ. CDR3 size: 14 residues. The V gene lost 4 bases and the J gene lost 7 bases, with 15 bases spanning the gap. This CDR3 is CASSSAKRENEQFF. CDR3 bases: TGCGCCAGCAGCAGCGCTAAGCGCGAAAATGAGCAGTTCTTC.

This clone is a singleton in its sample. CDR3: CASSFVGREKGYTF. The CDR3 DNA reads as TGTGCCAGCAGCTTTGTGGGCAGGGAGAAGGGCTACACCTTC. The chain employs TRBV5-4 and TRBJ1-2; a possible D gene is TRBD1 (5 bases). The germline V gene encodes CDR1 SGHNT and CDR2 YYREEE (reference sequence). Trimming took 2 bases from V and 8 from J, leaving 16 bases between them. The CDR3 is 14 residues long.

V usage is TRBV11-3 and J usage is TRBJ2-7; TRBD2 aligns across 11 bases. The V gene end was trimmed by 6 bases and the J gene end by 2 bases; junction bases not matched to a gene: 12. Germline assignment: CDR1 SGHNT and CDR2 YENEEA. This CDR3 region has 17 residues. CDR3 loop: CASSPGAVAGGTYEQYF. CDR3 nucleotides: TGTGCCAGCAGTCCCGGGGCAGTAGCGGGGGGGACCTACGAGCAGTACTTC.

The chain links TRBV18 to TRBJ2-1; 7 nucleotides align to TRBD2. Germline CDR1 and CDR2: KGHSH and LQKENI. The CDR3 has 14 residues. V trimming: 1 base; J trimming: 7 bases; junction bases outside the gene matches: 4. DNA of the CDR3: TGTGCCAGCTCACCACGCGGGAGCGTTAATGAGCAGTTCTTC. Translation: CASSPRGSVNEQFF.

The V gene is TRBV21-1, the J gene TRBJ1-3. TRBV21-1 is designated a pseudogene. The CDR3 consists of 16 residues. The DNA of the CDR3 is TGTGCCAGCAGCAGACTACAGGTCCCCTCTGGAAACACCATATATTTT. It yields the protein CASSRLQVPSGNTIYF.

This chain connects TRBV10-2 to TRBJ2-3; D is uncertain. Germline V gene data show CDR1 as WSHSY and CDR2 as SAAADI. V was pared by 5 bases and J by 5 bases, with 8 bases between. This CDR3 contains 12 residues. The CDR3 spells CASSKLGDTQYF. CDR3 sequence (DNA): TGCGCCAGCAGTAAGCTCGGAGATACGCAGTATTTT.